This TCR beta chain was sequenced for a study of glioma-infiltrating T cells after dendritic cell vaccination (dated by TCRdb to 2016 to 2018). Regarding the research as a whole: The cohort included about 15 glioblastoma patients drawn from Phase I and II dendritic cell vaccination trials, of whom 9 were newly diagnosed and 6 had recurrent disease. Patients received autologous tumor lysate-pulsed dendritic cell vaccination between the early 2000s and the early 2010s. To make the vaccine, monocyte-derived dendritic cells were cultured for about seven days with IL-4 and GM-CSF and then pulsed overnight with autologous tumor lysate. Patients received three intradermal dendritic cell vaccine injections at biweekly intervals in the arm below the axilla. In glioblastoma patients vaccinated with dendritic cells, deep sequencing of TCR beta CDR3 regions served to measure tumor-infiltrating lymphocyte content and to compare repertoires between tumor and blood. Survival after dendritic cell vaccination was correlated with TCR sequencing metrics such as TIL content and the overlap between tumor and blood repertoires.

The CDR3 runs 15 amino acids, cysteine and phenylalanine included. The retained sequence is limited to the CDR3, 45 bases, with the frame set at the first base. The trim is 4 bases for V and 2 bases for J, with a gap of 12 bases between the germline ends. The CDR1 and CDR2 encoded by the germline V gene (reference sequence) are LNHDA and SQIVND. Beyond this particular receptor, the publication reports: Longer time to progression and overall survival after dendritic cell vaccination were predicted by higher estimated pretreatment TIL content. The cohort was small and heterogeneous, with few patients having full blood and tumor sets and even fewer initial-recurrent tumor pairs. The TCR overlap response model with three groups was called speculative and said to need prospective validation. TCR clonality showed no direct relationship with survival, which suggests that a diverse polyclonal response may matter.

The label giving this sample's time point can be read as: after dendritic cell vaccination, including at tumor progression/relapse. Selection of patients required sufficient residual fresh-frozen tumor tissue and over two years of available survival data. None of the glioblastoma patients carried an isocitrate dehydrogenase mutation, although molecular status otherwise varied. PBMC were collected before vaccination, two weeks after the third vaccination, and at tumor progression if progression occurred. The Qiagen DNeasy Blood extraction Kit was used to extract genomic DNA. Remarks on this clone: There is no known antigen for this receptor. No base quality values were provided; no much bigger clone lies one nucleotide off.

Using the immunoSEQ assay, TCRB CDR3 regions were amplified from roughly 2.1 micrograms of genomic DNA, or from all available DNA when less than that was on hand. The multiplex PCR relied on 60 forward primers for TCR V beta segments and 13 reverse primers for J beta segments. To estimate reads per starting template, synthetic control templates were spiked into each sample at limiting dilution. The Illumina HiSeq System generated 87 bp sequencing reads. The study's processing was this. PCR and sequencing errors were removed by a nearest neighbor algorithm that merged closely related sequences. TCR overlap was defined as the percentage of unique tumor TCR beta sequences that were also present in the same patient's peripheral blood. The immuneACCESS repertoire file appears here via TCRdb, limited to in-frame rearrangements. These files lack a portion of the clones; in checked studies, under half of the deficit traces to unresolved V genes, and the cause of the others is not known. V and J calls and clone size follow that table, whereas D and trimming were derived from the DNA. The sample table lists fewer than 95,000 clones, roughly 85% of them with a count of one. The ten largest make up 8.5% of the sample.

The V and J segments used are TRBV19 and TRBJ2-1; the D gene is perhaps TRBD2, on 6 matching bases. This TCR came from a human donor with glioblastoma. The input for sequencing was blood, taken after dendritic cell vaccination. The DNA sequence is TGTGCCAGTAGTAGGGGCGGGGCGGCCTACAATGAGCAGTTCTTC. Its translation reads: CASSRGGAAYNEQFF.